This T cell receptor beta chain was sequenced during a study of Ad26.COV2.S vaccination and SARS-CoV-2 variants. Background on the study: Donor joined the COV1001 Ad26.COV2.S trial arm. Each vaccinee took Ad26.COV2.S intramuscularly, once or twice 56 days apart. Study-level findings and limits: Vaccine and placebo groups showed comparable non-spike TCR breadth. Vaccinated individuals (as opposed to placebo recipients) had higher spike-specific TCR breadth.

Assay used: immunoSEQ multiplex PCR; TCRdb lists only in-frame clones, some missing. The sample contains hundreds of thousands of clones, more than 80% of which appear only once. Treatment described: about 20 received Ad26.COV2.S at low or high dose, single or two shots; roughly five received placebo; per-sample allocation not given. Collection of the samples took place on day 63 after the first injection of vaccine or placebo. Points on this clone: Its target is unknown.

The sample here was peripheral blood, taken in a trial of Ad26.COV2.S vaccine versus placebo. This TCR was recovered from a person between 18 and 59 years old who received the Ad26.COV2.S COVID-19 vaccine or a placebo.

CDR3 residues: CASSAGPIYGYTF. The CDR3 region has the DNA TGTGCCAGCAGCGCGGGACCGATCTATGGCTACACCTTC. The chain joins TRBV7-2 to TRBJ1-2; D is perhaps TRBD1 (5 bases). Germline values: CDR1 SGHTA, CDR2 FQGNSA. Between the trimmed V and J ends, which lost 5 bases and 4 bases, there was a span of 11 bases. CDR3 length: 13 residues.